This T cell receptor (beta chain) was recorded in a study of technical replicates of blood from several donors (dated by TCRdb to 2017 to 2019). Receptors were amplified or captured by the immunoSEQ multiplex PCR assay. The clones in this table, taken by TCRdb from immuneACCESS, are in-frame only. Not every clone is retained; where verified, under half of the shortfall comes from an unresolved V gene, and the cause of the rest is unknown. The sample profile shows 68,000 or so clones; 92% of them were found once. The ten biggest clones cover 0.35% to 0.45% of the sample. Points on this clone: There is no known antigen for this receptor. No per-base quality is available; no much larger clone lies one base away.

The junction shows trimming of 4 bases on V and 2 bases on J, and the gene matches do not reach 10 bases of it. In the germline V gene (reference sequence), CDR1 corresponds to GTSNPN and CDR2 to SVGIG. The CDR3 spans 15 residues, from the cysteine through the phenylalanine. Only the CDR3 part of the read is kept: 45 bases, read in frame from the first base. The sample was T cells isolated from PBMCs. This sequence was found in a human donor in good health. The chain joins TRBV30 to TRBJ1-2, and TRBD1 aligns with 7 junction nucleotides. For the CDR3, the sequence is CAWIDIPGGNYGYTF. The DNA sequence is TGTGCCTGGATCGACATACCAGGGGGAAACTATGGCTACACCTTC.